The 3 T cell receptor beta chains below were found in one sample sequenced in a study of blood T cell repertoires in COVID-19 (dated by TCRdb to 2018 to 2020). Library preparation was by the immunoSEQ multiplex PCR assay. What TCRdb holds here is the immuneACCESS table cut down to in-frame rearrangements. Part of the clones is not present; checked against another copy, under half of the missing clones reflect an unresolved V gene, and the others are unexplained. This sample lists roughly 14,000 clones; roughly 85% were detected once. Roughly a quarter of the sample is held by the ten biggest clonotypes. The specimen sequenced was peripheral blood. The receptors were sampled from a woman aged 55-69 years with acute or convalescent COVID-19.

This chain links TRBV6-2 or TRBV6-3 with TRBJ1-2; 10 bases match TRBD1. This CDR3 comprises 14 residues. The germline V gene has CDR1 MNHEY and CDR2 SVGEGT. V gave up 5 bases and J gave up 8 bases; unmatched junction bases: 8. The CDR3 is CASSKNRDRGGYTF. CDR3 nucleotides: TGTGCCAGCAGTAAAAACCGGGACAGGGGAGGCTACACCTTC.

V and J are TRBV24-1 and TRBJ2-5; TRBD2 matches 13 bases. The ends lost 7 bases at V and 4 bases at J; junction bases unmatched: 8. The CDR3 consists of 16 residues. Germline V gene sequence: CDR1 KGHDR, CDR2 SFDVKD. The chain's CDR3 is CATSAAGTSGAETQYF. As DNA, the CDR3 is TGTGCCACCAGCGCTGCCGGGACTAGCGGGGCAGAGACCCAGTACTTC.

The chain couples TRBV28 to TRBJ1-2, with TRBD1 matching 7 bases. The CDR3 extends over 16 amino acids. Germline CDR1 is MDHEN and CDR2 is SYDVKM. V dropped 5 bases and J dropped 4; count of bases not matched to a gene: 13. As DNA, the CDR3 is TGTGCCAGCAGTATCCCGGGACAGCTGGGCCCCTATGGCTACACCTTC. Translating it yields CASSIPGQLGPYGYTF.